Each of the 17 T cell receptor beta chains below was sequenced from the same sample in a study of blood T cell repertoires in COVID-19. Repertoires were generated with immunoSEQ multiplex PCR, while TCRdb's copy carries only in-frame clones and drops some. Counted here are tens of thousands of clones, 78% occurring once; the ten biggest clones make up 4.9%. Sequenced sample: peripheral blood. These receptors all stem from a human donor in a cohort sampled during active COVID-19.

CDR3 residues: CASSNNRMSSGANVLTF. In DNA, the CDR3 is TGTGCCAGTAGTAATAACAGGATGAGCTCTGGGGCCAACGTCCTGACTTTC. J is TRBJ2-6 and V is TRBV19; TRBD1 might be the D (5 bases). This CDR3 region has 17 residues. CDR1 and CDR2 from the germline V gene are LNHDA and SQIVND (reference sequence). V was trimmed by 4 bases and J by 0 bases, leaving 13 bases between them.

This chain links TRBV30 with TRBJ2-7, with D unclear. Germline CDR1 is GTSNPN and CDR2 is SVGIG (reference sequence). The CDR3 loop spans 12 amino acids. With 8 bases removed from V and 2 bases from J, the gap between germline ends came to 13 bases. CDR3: CAGEYSTYEQYF. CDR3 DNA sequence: TGTGCCGGCGAGTACAGTACCTACGAGCAGTACTTC.

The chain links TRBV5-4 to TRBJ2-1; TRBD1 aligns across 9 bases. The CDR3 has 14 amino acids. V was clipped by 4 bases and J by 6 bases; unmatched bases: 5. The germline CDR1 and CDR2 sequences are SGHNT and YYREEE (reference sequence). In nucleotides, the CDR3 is TGTGCCAGCAGCGGCGGGACAGGGATCAATGAGCAGTTCTTC. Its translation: CASSGGTGINEQFF.

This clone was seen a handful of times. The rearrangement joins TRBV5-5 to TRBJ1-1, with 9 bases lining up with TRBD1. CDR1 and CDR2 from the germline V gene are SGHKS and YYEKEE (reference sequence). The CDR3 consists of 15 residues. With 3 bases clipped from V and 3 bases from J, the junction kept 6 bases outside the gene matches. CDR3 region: CASSWDRAPDTEAFF. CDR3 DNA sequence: TGTGCCAGCAGCTGGGACAGGGCGCCTGACACTGAAGCTTTCTTT.

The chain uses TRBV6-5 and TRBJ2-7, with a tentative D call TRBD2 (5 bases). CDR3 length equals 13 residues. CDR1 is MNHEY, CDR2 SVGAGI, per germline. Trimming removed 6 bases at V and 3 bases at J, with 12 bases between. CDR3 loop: CASSQASGYEQYF. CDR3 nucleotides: TGTGCCAGCAGCCAAGCGAGCGGCTACGAGCAGTACTTC.

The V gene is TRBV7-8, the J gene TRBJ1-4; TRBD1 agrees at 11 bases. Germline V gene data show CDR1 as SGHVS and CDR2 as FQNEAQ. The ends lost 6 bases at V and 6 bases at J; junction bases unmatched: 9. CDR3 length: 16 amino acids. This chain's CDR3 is CASSTGQGGVDEKLFF. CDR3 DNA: TGTGCCAGCAGTACGGGACAGGGGGGAGTGGATGAAAAACTGTTTTTT.

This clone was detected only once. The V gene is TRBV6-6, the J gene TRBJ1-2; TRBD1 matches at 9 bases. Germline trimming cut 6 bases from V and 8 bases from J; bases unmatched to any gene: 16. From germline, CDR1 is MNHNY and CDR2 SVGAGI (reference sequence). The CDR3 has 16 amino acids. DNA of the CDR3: TGTGCCAGCAGCCGGGACAGGGTAAAACCTACTGAAGGCTACACCTTC. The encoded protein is CASSRDRVKPTEGYTF.

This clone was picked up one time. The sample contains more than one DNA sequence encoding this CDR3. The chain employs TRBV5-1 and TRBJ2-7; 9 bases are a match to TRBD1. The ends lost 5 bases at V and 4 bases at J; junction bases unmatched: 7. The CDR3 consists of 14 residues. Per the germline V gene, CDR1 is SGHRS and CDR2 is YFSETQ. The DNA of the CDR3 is TGCGCCAGCAGTTCTGGACAGGGGAGATACGAGCAGTACTTC. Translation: CASSSGQGRYEQYF.

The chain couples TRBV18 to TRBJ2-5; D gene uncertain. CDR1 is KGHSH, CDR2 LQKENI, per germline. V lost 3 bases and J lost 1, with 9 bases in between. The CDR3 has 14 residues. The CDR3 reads CASSPNTLQETQYF. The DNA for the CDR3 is TGTGCCAGCTCACCCAACACCCTCCAAGAGACCCAGTACTTC.

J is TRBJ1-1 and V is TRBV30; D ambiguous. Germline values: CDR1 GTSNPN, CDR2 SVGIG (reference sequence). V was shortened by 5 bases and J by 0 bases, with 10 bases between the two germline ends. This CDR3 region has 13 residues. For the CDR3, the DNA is TGTGCCTGGGCGGGATTAATGAACACTGAAGCTTTCTTT. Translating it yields CAWAGLMNTEAFF.

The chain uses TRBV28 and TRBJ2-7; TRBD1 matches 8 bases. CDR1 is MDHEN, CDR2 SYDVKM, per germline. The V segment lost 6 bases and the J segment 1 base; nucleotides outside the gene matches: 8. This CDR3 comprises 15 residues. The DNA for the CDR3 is TGTGCCAGCAGGGGAGACAGGGGCACGTCCTACGAGCAGTACTTC. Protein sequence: CASRGDRGTSYEQYF.

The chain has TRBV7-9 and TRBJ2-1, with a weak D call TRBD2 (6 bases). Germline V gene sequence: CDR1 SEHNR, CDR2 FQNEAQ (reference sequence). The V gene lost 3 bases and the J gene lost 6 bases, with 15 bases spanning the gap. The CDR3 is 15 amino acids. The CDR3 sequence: CASSFRRGPLNEQFF. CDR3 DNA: TGTGCCAGCAGCTTCCGGCGGGGACCTCTCAATGAGCAGTTCTTC. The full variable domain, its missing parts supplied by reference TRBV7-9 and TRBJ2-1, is DTGVSQNPRHKITKRGQNVTFRCDPISEHNRLYWYRQTLGQGPEFLTYFQNEAQLEKSRLLSDRFSAERPKGSFSTLEIQRTEQGDSAMYLCASSFRRGPLNEQFFGPGTRLTVL.

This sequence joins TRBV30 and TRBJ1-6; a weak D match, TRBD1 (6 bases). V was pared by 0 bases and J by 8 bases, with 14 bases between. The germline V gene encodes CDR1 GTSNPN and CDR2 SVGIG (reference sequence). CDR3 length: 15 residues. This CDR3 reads CAWSVLSGGDSPLHF. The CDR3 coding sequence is TGTGCCTGGAGTGTACTCTCTGGGGGCGATTCACCCCTCCACTTT.

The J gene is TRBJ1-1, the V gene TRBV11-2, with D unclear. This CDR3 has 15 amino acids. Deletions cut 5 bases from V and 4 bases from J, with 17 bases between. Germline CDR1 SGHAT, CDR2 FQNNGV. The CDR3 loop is CASSERGRDVTEAFF. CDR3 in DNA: TGTGCCAGCAGCGAGCGAGGACGGGATGTCACTGAAGCTTTCTTT. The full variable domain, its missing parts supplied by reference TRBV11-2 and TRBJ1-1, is EAGVAQSPRYKIIEKRQSVAFWCNPISGHATLYWYQQILGQGPKLLIQFQNNGVVDDSQLPKDRFSAERLKGVDSTLKIQPAKLEDSAVYLCASSERGRDVTEAFFGQGTRLTVV.

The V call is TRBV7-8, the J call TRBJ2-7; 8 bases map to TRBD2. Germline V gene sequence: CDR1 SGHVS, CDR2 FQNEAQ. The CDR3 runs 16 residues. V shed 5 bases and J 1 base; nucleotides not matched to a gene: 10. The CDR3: CASSVPGTRRSYEQYF. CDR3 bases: TGTGCCAGCAGCGTCCCCGGGACTAGGCGGTCCTACGAGCAGTACTTC.

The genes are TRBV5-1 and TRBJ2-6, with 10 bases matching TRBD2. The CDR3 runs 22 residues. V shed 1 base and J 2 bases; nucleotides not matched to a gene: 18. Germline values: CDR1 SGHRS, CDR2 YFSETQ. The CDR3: CASSLPAGSGGLSITGANVLTF. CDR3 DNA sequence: TGCGCCAGCAGCTTGCCGGCGGGTAGCGGGGGGCTCTCAATAACTGGGGCCAACGTCCTGACTTTC. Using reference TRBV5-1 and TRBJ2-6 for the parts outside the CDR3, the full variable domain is KAGVTQTPRYLIKTRGQQVTLSCSPISGHRSVSWYQQTPGQGLQFLFEYFSETQRNKGNFPGRFSGRQFSNSRSEMNVSTLELGDSALYLCASSLPAGSGGLSITGANVLTFGAGSRLTVL.

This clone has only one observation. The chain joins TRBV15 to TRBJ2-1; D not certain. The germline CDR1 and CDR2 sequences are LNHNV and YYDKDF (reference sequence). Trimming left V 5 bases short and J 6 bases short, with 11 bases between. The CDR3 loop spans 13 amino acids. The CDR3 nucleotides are TGTGCCACCAGCTTTCAGGTTGGCAATGAGCAGTTCTTC. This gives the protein CATSFQVGNEQFF.